This record covers a single T cell receptor (beta chain). The antigen is not known. These data originate in a study of shared clonotypes between healthy human individuals. The V gene end was trimmed by 6 bases and the J gene end by 2 bases; junction bases not matched to a gene: 11. CDR3 length equals 16 residues. The germline V gene encodes CDR1 MDHEN and CDR2 SYDVKM. Broader study findings: The generation probabilities recorded for non-shared clonotypes fell below those of clonotypes shared by all four donors. The rarefaction results pointed to incomplete sorted-subset sequencing despite large depth. Few donors restricted represented genetic and exposure-history diversity.

Per the study methods: Filtering differed, since immunoSEQ gave only junction sequences and no quality scores. The table came from immunoSEQ multiplex PCR; TCRdb's copy has only in-frame clones and leaves some out. V and J calls and clone size are as listed in that table; D and trimming were resolved from the DNA. The sample holds a few million clones; approximately 94% are singletons and the top ten take over 0.12%. This chain links TRBV28 with TRBJ2-7, with 9 bases that match TRBD2. Sequencing was performed on naive CD4+ T cells sorted from blood. The subset here: CD45RA+ positively selected. This clonotype was sampled from a man younger than 35 in good health. The CDR3 DNA reads as TGTGCCAGCAGGTTGGGCGGGACTAGCAGCGCCTACGAGCAGTACTTC. Its protein is CASRLGGTSSAYEQYF. Drawing the rest from reference TRBV28 and TRBJ2-7, the complete variable domain is DVKVTQSSRYLVKRTGEKVFLECVQDMDHENMFWYRQDPGLGLRLIYFSYDVKMKEKGDIPEGYSVSREKKERFSLILESASTNQTSMYLCASRLGGTSSAYEQYFGPGTRLTVT.